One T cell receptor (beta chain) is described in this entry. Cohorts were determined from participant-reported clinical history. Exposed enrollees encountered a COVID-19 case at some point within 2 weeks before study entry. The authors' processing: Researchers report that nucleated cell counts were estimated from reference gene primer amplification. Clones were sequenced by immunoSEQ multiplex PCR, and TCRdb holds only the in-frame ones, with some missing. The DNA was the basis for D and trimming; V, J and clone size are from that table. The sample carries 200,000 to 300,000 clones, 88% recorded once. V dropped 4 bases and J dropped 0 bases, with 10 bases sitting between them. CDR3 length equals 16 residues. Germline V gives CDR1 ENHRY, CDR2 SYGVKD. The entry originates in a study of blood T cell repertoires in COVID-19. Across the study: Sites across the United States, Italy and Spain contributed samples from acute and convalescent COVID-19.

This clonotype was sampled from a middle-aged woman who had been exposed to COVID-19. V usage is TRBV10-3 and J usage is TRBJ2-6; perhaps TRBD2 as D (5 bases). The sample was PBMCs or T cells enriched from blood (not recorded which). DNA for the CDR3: TGTGCCATCAGTGGCGAGGGAACCTCTGGGGCCAACGTCCTGACTTTC. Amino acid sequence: CAISGEGTSGANVLTF.